The sequence of this TCR beta chain was determined in a study of blood T cell repertoires in COVID-19 (dated by TCRdb to 2019 to 2021). In the study overall: Samples from collaborators originated in the United States, Italy and Spain and spanned both the acute and convalescent phases of COVID-19. The samples were drawn from the first 160 participants of the ongoing ImmuneRACE study and from 1,200 or so subjects provided by 6 global collaborators. Nearly every sample came with metadata listing a de-identified subject ID, COVID-19 status, age in years and sex. The prospective study material was composed of cDNA or gDNA derived from T cells, B-cell-depleted T cells, or PBMCs. Deeply sampled blood TCRbeta repertoires from subjects exposed to, actively infected with, or recovered from COVID-19 were included in the dataset. Where available, HLA class I and class II types were obtained from metadata supplied by the sample provider rather than from assay-based typing. A freely available public database, intended as a resource for researchers studying the immune response to SARS-CoV-2, is where the repertoires were released. General findings and caveats noted by the study authors: Clinical and demographic metadata were provided uncurated, with the amount varying by source and participant.

In the prospective study, participants were about 18 to 95 years old, resided in about two dozen geographic areas of the United States, and were enrolled through a virtual design. In the prospective study, participants were assigned to cohorts based on the clinical history participants reported in a screening survey and a study questionnaire. Recovered participants in ImmuneRACE Cohort 3 were defined by two consecutive negative NP/OP PCR tests, clearance by a healthcare professional, or resolution of symptoms. Mobile phlebotomists in the prospective study collected whole blood, serum and a nasopharyngeal or oropharyngeal swab from every participant. Additional blood draws and questionnaires over an approximately 2-month period could optionally be provided by prospective study participants. Before DNA extraction, prospective study blood samples were shipped either frozen or at room temperature.

This clone was detected only once. This clone's antigen is unknown. Base quality data are lacking; no much larger clone is found one base away. Compared with germline, V lacks 1 base and J lacks 2 bases; bases without a gene match: 6. The cysteine opens and the phenylalanine closes a CDR3 of 16 amino acids. The DNA shown is the 48-base CDR3, in frame from base 1. Via the germline V gene, CDR1 is MNHNS and CDR2 SASEGT. The immunoSEQ Assay, a bias-controlled multiplex PCR, was used to amplify TCRbeta CDR3 regions from genomic DNA. The authors' pipeline ran thus. The number of nucleated cells in each sample was estimated by amplification of reference gene primers within the assay. To quantify the absolute abundance of each unique TCRbeta CDR3 rearrangement, sequence reads were collapsed and filtered. For each sample, productive Simpson clonality was calculated as the square root of Simpson's diversity index over productive rearrangements. TCRdb carries this immuneACCESS record with in-frame sequences only. Its versions omit some clonotypes, under half of them owing to an unresolved V gene in the studies checked, with the rest unexplained. Clonal size and the V and J genes are those of that table, whereas D and trimming came from the DNA. A total of under 200,000 clones appear in this sample, about 86% of them only once. Around 7% of the sample rests with the top ten.

The sequenced material came from PBMCs or T cells enriched from blood (not recorded which). The sequence was collected from a middle-aged man who had recovered from COVID-19. Recombination joined TRBV6-1 with TRBJ2-5; 8 central bases correspond to TRBD2. The encoded CDR3 is CASSEGLVAGQETQYF. The sequenced DNA is TGTGCCAGCAGTGAAGGTTTGGTAGCGGGGCAAGAGACCCAGTACTTC.